This entry lists 4 T cell receptor beta chains sequenced from one sample in a study of identical twins. TCRdb fed the 5' RACE reads into MiXCR, producing one record per CDR3 protein. The sample contains approximately 500,000 distinct CDR3 sequences, 24% of which appear only once. This sample was also put to use in a study of T cells expressing NK-cell markers.

What was sequenced was CD4+ T cells sorted from blood. The receptors shown here come from a woman between 18 and 29 years old in good health.

In its sample, this clonotype was seen a few times. Germline is not matched at one junction end, which may reflect a read error. This rearrangement joins TRBV12-3 or TRBV12-4 to TRBJ1-1; D gene unclear. The CDR3 runs to 13 residues. CDR3 amino acids: CASSVAIWAEAFF. DNA of the CDR3: TGTGCCAGCAGTGTAGCCATCTGGGCTGAAGCTTTCTTT.

This clonotype was detected only a few times. The V and J genes are TRBV12-3 or TRBV12-4 and TRBJ1-1; the match to TRBD1 covers 7 bases. There are 13 residues in the CDR3. The ends lost 6 bases at V and 4 bases at J; junction bases unmatched: 5. CDR3 in DNA: TGTGCCAGCAGCGCCCGACAGGGCACTGAAGCTTTCTTT. This translates into CASSARQGTEAFF.

This clonotype was counted a few times. CDR3 coding DNA: TGTGCCAGCAGCCAACGGACTAGCGGGGGGTTCACAGATACGCAGTATTTT. Translation: CASSQRTSGGFTDTQYF. The gene calls are TRBV4-2 and TRBJ2-3; 14 positions agree with TRBD2. The CDR3 runs 17 residues. Trimming cost V 2 bases and J 2 bases; bases outside gene matches: 3. Germline V lookup: CDR1 LGHNA, CDR2 YNFKEQ.

V is TRBV6-1 and J is TRBJ1-3; 7 nucleotides agree with TRBD1. Germline V CDR1 and CDR2: MNHNS, SASEGT. The V gene end was trimmed by 5 bases and the J gene end by 1 base; junction bases not matched to a gene: 8. The CDR3 totals 16 residues. The DNA of the CDR3 is TGTGCCAGCAGTCGCACAGGGGCGAGATCTGGAAACACCATATATTTT. The encoded protein is CASSRTGARSGNTIYF.